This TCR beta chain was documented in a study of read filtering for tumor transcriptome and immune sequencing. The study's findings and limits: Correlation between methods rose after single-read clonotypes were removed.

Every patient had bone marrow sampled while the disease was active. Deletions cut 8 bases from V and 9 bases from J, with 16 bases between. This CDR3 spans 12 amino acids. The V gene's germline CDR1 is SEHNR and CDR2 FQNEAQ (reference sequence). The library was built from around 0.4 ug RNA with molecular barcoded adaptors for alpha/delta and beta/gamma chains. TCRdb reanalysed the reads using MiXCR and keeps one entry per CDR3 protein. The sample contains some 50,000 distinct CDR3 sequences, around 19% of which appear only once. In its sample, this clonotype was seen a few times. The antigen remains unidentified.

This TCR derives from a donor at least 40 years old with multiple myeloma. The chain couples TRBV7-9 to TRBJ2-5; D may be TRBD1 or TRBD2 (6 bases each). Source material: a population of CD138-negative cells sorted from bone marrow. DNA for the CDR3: TGTGCCAGCGGAAAAGGAGGGGGACCCCAGTACTTC. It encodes CASGKGGGPQYF.